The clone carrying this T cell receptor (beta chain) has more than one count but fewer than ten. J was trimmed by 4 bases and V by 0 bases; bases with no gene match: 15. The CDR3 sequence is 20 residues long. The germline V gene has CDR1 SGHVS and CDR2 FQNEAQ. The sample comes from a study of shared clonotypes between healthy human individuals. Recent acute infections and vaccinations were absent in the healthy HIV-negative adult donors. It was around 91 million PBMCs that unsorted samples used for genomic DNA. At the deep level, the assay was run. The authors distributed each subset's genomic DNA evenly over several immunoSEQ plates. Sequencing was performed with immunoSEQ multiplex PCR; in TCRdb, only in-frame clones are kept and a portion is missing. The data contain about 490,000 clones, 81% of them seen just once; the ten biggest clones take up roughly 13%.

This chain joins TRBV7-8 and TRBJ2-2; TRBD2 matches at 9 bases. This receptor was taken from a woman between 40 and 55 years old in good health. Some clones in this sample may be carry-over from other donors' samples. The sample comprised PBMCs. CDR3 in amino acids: CASSLARGRAGTGSTGELFF. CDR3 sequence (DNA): TGTGCCAGCAGCTTAGCCCGCGGGAGGGCCGGGACGGGGAGCACCGGGGAGCTGTTTTTT. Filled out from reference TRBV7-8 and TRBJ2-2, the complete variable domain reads GAGVSQSPRYKVAKRGQDVALRCDPISGHVSLFWYQQALGQGPEFLTYFQNEAQLDKSGLPSDRFFAERPEGSVSTLKIQRTQQEDSAVYLCASSLARGRAGTGSTGELFFGEGSRLTVL.